The rows below give T cell receptor beta chains drawn from one sample of a study of blood T cell repertoires in COVID-19. Assay used: immunoSEQ multiplex PCR; TCRdb lists only in-frame clones, some missing. The table records more than 35,000 clones, roughly nine tenths of them present only once. Sequencing was carried out using peripheral blood. The origin of the receptors is a woman between 25 and 40 years old in a cohort sampled during active COVID-19. CDR3s include the opening cysteine and the closing phenylalanine or tryptophan. Fields, in order: D gene, CDR3 length, V gene, clone size, J gene, CDR3 DNA, CDR3 protein. A D gene is named only where the DNA matches it firmly. Clone sizes are given selectively: once, few, many, or a class where the clone is expanded.

>TRBD1|15|TRBV28|once|TRBJ2-1
TGTGCCAGCAGTTTTAGGGACAGAAGGTACAATGAGCAGTTCTTC
CASSFRDRRYNEQFF
>TRBD1|14|TRBV30|NA|TRBJ1-4
TGTGCCTGGAGTAAAACAGGGGGTAATGAAAAACTGTTTTTT
CAWSKTGGNEKLFF
>NA|15|TRBV19|NA|TRBJ2-1
TGTGCCAGTAGTAGTGGTGTTGGAGCCTACAATGAGCAGTTCTTC
CASSSGVGAYNEQFF
>TRBD2|17|TRBV11-3|NA|TRBJ2-1
TGTGCCGCCCAGGCGAGCGGGAGGTCCTTCTCCTACAATGAGCAGTTCTTC
CAAQASGRSFSYNEQFF
>NA|17|TRBV25-1|NA|TRBJ2-3
TGTGCCAGCAGTGAATATAAGGGCAGGGTATCGACAGATACGCAGTATTTT
CASSEYKGRVSTDTQYF
>TRBD2|14|TRBV29-1|NA|TRBJ2-7
TGCAGCGTTGACGTTAGCGGGAGGGAGTACGAGCAGTACTTC
CSVDVSGREYEQYF
>TRBD2|16|TRBV28|NA|TRBJ2-1
TGTGCCAGCAGTTTCCTCGGGACTAGCGGGAGAGGGGAGCAGTTCTTC
CASSFLGTSGRGEQFF
>NA|16|TRBV15|NA|TRBJ2-2
TGTGCCACCAGTCAGAGACGGGAGCGGAACACCGGGGAGCTGTTTTTT
CATSQRRERNTGELFF
>TRBD2|17|TRBV4-2|NA|TRBJ2-2
TGTGCCAGCAGCCATGGACTAGCTGTCGCGAACACCGGGGAGCTGTTTTTT
CASSHGLAVANTGELFF
>NA|13|TRBV2|NA|TRBJ2-4
TGTGCCAGCAAGGGGACTGGGAAAAACATTCAGTACTTC
CASKGTGKNIQYF
>NA|14|TRBV5-4|NA|TRBJ2-1
TGTGCCAGCAGCTTGGTACAGGGGGGGAATGAGCAGTTCTTC
CASSLVQGGNEQFF
>TRBD2|16|TRBV11-3|few|TRBJ2-5
TGTGCCAGCAGCCCCCCGGGTAGCGGGAGCGGGGAGACCCAGTACTTC
CASSPPGSGSGETQYF
>NA|14|TRBV19|NA|TRBJ2-7
TGTGCCAGTAGTACGGGTATGAGCTCCTACGAGCAGTACTTC
CASSTGMSSYEQYF
>TRBD1|15|TRBV2|NA|TRBJ2-1
TGTGCCAGCAGTTCTCAGACAGGGTATGGCAATGAGCAGTTCTTC
CASSSQTGYGNEQFF
>NA|12|TRBV18|NA|TRBJ2-7
TGTGCCAGCTCAGAGGGTGGTTACGAGCAGTACTTC
CASSEGGYEQYF
>NA|12|TRBV10-3|NA|TRBJ2-1
TGTGCCATCAGTGTACTAGGCAATGAGCAGTTCTTC
CAISVLGNEQFF
>NA|15|TRBV28|NA|TRBJ2-1
TGTGCCAGCAGTTCACAGACAGTAAAACTCAATGAGCAGTTCTTC
CASSSQTVKLNEQFF
>NA|13|TRBV5-4|NA|TRBJ2-1
TGTGCCAGCAGCGTAAGCGGTTACAATGAGCAGTTCTTC
CASSVSGYNEQFF
>NA|13|TRBV28|NA|TRBJ1-2
TGTGCCAGCAGTGAGACAGGAGACTATGGCTACACCTTC
CASSETGDYGYTF
>TRBD1|18|TRBV12-5|NA|TRBJ2-1
TGTGCTAGTGCCAAGGGACAGGGAGTTCTCCCTTTCTACAATGAGCAGTTCTTC
CASAKGQGVLPFYNEQFF
>NA|18|TRBV18|NA|TRBJ2-1
TGTGCCAGCTCACCACCGGGTACTAGCTGGATTGTCGACAATGAGCAGTTCTTC
CASSPPGTSWIVDNEQFF
>TRBD2|14|TRBV10-3|NA|TRBJ2-7
TGTGCCATCAGTAGCCCTAGCGGTGGCAGGGAGCAGTACTTC
CAISSPSGGREQYF
>NA|15|TRBV29-1|NA|TRBJ1-1
TGCAGCGGTGAACATACAGCAGGGGCCGACACTGAAGCTTTCTTT
CSGEHTAGADTEAFF
>TRBD1|13|TRBV30|NA|TRBJ2-7
TGTGCCTGGGACGGACAGGGGGCTTACGAGCAGTACTTC
CAWDGQGAYEQYF
>TRBD2|15|TRBV5-4|NA|TRBJ2-1
TGTGCCAGCAGCCCTCCGGGACTAGCGACCAATGAGCAGTTCTTC
CASSPPGLATNEQFF
>TRBD2|13|TRBV9|NA|TRBJ2-1
TGTGCCAGCAGCGTTACCGGGAGGAATGAGCAGTTCTTC
CASSVTGRNEQFF
>TRBD1|16|TRBV2|NA|TRBJ1-3
TGTGCCAGCAGTGGCGGACAGGCCGGCTCTGGAAACACCATATATTTT
CASSGGQAGSGNTIYF
>NA|16|TRBV7-8|NA|TRBJ1-4
TGTGCCAGCAGCACCGGGACACAGCCAACTAATGAAAAACTGTTTTTT
CASSTGTQPTNEKLFF
>NA|16|TRBV19|NA|TRBJ1-2
TGTGCCAGTAGTAGAGACCTATGGGGAGGGATCTATGGCTACACCTTC
CASSRDLWGGIYGYTF
>NA|13|TRBV20-1|NA|TRBJ1-1
TGCAGTGCTAGTTTCGCTCGGTACACTGAAGCTTTCTTT
CSASFARYTEAFF
>NA|14|TRBV6-5|NA|TRBJ2-7
TGTGCCAGCAGTCCACCTGGGGCCACCTACGAGCAGTACTTC
CASSPPGATYEQYF
>TRBD1|16|TRBV4-2|NA|TRBJ1-5
TGTGCCAGCAGCCAGGTGACAGGGGGCGGCAATCAGCCCCAGCATTTT
CASSQVTGGGNQPQHF